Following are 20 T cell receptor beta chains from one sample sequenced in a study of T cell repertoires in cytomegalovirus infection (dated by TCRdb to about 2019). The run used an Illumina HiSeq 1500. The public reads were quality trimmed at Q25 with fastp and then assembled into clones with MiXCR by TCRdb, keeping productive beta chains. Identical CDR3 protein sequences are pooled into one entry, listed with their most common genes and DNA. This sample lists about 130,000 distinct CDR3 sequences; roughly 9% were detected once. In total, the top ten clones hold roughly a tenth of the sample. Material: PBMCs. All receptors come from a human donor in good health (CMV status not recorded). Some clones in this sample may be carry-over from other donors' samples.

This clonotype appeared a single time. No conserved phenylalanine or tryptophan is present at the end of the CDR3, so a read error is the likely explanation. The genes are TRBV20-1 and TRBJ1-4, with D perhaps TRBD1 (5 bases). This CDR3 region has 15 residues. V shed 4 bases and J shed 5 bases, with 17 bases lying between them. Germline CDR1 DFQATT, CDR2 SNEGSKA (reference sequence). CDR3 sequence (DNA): TGCAGTGCTATCGGACACCCGAGAGAAAATGAAAAACTGTTTTCT. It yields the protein CSAIGHPRENEKLFS.

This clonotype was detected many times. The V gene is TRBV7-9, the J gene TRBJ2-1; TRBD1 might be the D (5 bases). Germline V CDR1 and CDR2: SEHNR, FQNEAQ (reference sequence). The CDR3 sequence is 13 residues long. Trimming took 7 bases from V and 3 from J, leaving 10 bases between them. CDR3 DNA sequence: TGTGCCAGCAAACAGGTTCTCTACAATGAGCAGTTCTTC. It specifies CASKQVLYNEQFF.

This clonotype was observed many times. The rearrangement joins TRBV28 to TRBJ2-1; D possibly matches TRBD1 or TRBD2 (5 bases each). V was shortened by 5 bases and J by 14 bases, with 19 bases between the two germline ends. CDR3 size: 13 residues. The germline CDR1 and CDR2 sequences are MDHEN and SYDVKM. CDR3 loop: CASSPPVQRGEFF. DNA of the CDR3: TGTGCCAGCAGTCCTCCCGTACAACGAGGGGAGTTCTTC.

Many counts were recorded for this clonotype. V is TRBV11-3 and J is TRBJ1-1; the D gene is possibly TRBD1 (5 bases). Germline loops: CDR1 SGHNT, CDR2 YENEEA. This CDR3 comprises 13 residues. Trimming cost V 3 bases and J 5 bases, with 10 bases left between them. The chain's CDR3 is CASSFQDTTEAFF. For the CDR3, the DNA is TGTGCCAGCAGCTTCCAGGACACAACTGAAGCTTTCTTT.

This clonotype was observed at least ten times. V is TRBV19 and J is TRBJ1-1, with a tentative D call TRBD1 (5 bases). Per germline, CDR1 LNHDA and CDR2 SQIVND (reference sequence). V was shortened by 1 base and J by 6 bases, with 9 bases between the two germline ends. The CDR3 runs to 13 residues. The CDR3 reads CASSIGRGAEAFF. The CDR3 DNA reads TGTGCCAGTAGTATAGGGAGGGGCGCTGAAGCTTTCTTT.

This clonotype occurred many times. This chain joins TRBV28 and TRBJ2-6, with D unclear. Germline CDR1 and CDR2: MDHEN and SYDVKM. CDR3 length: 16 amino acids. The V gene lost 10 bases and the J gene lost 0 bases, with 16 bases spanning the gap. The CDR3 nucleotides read TGTGCCACCTTAAGTGGGATGAGCTCTGGGGCCAACGTCCTGACTTTC. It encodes CATLSGMSSGANVLTF.

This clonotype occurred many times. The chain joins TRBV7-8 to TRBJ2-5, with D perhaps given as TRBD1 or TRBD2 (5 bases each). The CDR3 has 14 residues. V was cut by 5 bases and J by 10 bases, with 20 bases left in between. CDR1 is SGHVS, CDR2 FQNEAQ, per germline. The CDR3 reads CASSPYVRELGQYF. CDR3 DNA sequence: TGTGCCAGCAGCCCATACGTCAGGGAGTTGGGCCAGTACTTC. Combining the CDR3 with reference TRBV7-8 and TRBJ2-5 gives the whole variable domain GAGVSQSPRYKVAKRGQDVALRCDPISGHVSLFWYQQALGQGPEFLTYFQNEAQLDKSGLPSDRFFAERPEGSVSTLKIQRTQQEDSAVYLCASSPYVRELGQYFGPGTRLLVL.

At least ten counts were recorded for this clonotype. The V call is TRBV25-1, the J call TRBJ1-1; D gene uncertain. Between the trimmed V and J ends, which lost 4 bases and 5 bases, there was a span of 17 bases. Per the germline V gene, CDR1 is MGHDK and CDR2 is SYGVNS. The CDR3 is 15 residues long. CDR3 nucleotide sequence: TGTGCCAGCAGTGGCCTCAGCGGTGCCGGGACTGAAGCTTTCTTT. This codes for CASSGLSGAGTEAFF.

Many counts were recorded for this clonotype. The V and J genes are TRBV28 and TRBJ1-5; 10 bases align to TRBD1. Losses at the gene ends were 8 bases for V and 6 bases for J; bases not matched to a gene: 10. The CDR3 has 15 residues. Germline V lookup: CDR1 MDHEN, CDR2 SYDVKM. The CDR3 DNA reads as TGTGCCAGCCTCCGGGACAGGGGATTTTCTCAGCCCCAGCATTTT. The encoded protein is CASLRDRGFSQPQHF.

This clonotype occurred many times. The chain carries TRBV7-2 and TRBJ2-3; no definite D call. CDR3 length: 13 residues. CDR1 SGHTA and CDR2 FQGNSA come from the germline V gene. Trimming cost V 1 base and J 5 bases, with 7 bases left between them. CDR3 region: CASSLGAKDTQYF. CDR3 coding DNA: TGTGCCAGCAGCTTAGGGGCAAAAGATACGCAGTATTTT.

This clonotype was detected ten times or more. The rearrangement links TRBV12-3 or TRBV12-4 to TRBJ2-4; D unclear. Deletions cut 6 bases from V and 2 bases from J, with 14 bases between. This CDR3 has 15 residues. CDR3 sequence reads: CASRLTGSSKNIQYF. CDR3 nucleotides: TGTGCCAGCAGGCTCACGGGTTCGTCCAAAAACATTCAGTACTTC.

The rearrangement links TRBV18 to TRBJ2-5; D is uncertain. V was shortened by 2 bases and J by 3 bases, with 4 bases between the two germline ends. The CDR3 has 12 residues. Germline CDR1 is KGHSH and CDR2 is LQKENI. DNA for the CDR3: TGTGCCAGCTCACCAAAAGAAGAGACCCAGTACTTC. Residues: CASSPKEETQYF. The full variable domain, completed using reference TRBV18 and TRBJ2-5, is NAGVMQNPRHLVRRRGQEARLRCSPMKGHSHVYWYRQLPEEGLKFMVYLQKENIIDESGMPKERFSAEFPKEGPSILRIQQVVRGDSAAYFCASSPKEETQYFGPGTRLLVL.

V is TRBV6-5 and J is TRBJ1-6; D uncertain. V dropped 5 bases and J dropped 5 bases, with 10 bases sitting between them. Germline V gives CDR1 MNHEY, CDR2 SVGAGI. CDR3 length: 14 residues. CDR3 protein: CASSPGRDNSPLHF. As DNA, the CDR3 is TGTGCCAGCAGTCCTGGGAGGGATAATTCACCCCTCCACTTT.

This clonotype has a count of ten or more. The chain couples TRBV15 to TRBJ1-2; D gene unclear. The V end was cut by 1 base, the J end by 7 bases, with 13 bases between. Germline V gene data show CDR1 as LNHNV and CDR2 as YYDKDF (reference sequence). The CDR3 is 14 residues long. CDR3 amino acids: CATSRGPPERGYTF. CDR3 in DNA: TGTGCCACCAGCAGAGGGCCACCGGAGCGTGGCTACACCTTC.

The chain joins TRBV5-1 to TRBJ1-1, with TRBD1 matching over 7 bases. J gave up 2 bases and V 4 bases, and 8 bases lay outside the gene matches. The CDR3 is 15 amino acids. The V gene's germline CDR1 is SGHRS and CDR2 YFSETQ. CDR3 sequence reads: CASSIQGQLNTEAFF. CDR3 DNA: TGCGCCAGCAGCATTCAGGGACAGCTAAACACTGAAGCTTTCTTT. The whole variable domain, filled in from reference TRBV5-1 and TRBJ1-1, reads KAGVTQTPRYLIKTRGQQVTLSCSPISGHRSVSWYQQTPGQGLQFLFEYFSETQRNKGNFPGRFSGRQFSNSRSEMNVSTLELGDSALYLCASSIQGQLNTEAFFGQGTRLTVV.

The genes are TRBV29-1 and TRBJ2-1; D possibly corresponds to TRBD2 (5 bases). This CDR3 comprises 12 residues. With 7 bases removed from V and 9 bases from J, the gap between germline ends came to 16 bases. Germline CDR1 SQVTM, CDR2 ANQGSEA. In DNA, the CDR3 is TGCAGCGGTAACCCGGGGTCGACTGAGCAGTTCTTC. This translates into CSGNPGSTEQFF.

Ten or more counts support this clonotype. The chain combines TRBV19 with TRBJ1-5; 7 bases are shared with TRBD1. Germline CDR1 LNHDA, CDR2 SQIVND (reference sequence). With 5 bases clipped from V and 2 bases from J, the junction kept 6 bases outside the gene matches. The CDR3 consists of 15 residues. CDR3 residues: CASSDRAGRNQPQHF. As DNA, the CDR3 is TGTGCCAGTAGTGACAGGGCAGGACGCAATCAGCCCCAGCATTTT. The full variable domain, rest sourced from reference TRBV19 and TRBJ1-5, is DGGITQSPKYLFRKEGQNVTLSCEQNLNHDAMYWYRQDPGQGLRLIYYSQIVNDFQKGDIAEGYSVSREKKESFPLTVTSAQKNPTAFYLCASSDRAGRNQPQHFGDGTRLSIL.

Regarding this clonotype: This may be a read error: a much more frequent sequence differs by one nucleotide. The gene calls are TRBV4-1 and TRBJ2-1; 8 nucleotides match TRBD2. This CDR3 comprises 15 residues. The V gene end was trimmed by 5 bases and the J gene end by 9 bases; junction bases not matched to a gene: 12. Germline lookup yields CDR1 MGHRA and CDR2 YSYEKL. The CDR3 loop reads CASSIPGLGNIEQFF. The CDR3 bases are TGCGCCAGCAGCATACCGGGACTAGGAAACATTGAGCAGTTCTTC.

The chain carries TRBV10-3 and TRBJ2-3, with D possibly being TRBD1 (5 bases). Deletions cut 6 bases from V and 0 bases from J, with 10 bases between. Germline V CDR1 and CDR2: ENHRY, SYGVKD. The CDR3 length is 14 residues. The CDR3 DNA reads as TGTGCCATCAGGCAGGGTTATAGCACAGATACGCAGTATTTT. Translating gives CAIRQGYSTDTQYF.

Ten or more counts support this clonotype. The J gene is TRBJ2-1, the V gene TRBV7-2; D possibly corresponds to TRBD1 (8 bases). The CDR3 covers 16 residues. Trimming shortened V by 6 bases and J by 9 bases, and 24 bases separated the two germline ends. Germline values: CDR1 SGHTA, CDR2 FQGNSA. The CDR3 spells CASSSPDREGIGEQFF. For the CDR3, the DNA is TGTGCCAGCAGTTCTCCGGACAGGGAGGGAATTGGTGAGCAGTTCTTC. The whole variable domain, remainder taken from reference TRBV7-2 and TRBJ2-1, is GAGVSQSPSNKVTEKGKDVELRCDPISGHTALYWYRQSLGQGLEFLIYFQGNSAPDKSGLPSDRFSAERTGGSVSTLTIQRTQQEDSAVYLCASSSPDREGIGEQFFGPGTRLTVL.